The clone carrying this T cell receptor beta chain was detected ten times or more. These data come from a study of human T cells and chemical hapten exposure. Time point meaning: patch test 2, 6 weeks after DPC sensitization. The treatment was: therapeutic diphenylcyclopropenone sensitization with weekly scalp DPC. Trimming stripped 4 bases from V and 2 bases from J, with 16 bases between. This CDR3 has 16 residues. Germline V gene data show CDR1 as SGHKS and CDR2 as YYEKEE (reference sequence). Single cDNA molecules in the library carried unique molecular identifiers attached during preparation. TCRdb re-called the RACE reads with MiXCR, one entry per CDR3 protein. The sample holds 360,000 or so distinct CDR3 sequences; about 6% are singletons and the top ten take around 6%.

This material consisted of whole blood, taken in connection with sensitization to the hapten diphenylcyclopropenone (DPC). V and J are TRBV5-5 and TRBJ1-5; D remains unclear. This TCR derives from a woman aged 18-29 years with alopecia areata. Some clones in this sample may be carry-over from other donors' samples. The DNA for the CDR3 is TGTGCCAGCAGCCCGGTCTATTTAGCGGGCAATCAGCCCCAGCATTTT. Translation: CASSPVYLAGNQPQHF.